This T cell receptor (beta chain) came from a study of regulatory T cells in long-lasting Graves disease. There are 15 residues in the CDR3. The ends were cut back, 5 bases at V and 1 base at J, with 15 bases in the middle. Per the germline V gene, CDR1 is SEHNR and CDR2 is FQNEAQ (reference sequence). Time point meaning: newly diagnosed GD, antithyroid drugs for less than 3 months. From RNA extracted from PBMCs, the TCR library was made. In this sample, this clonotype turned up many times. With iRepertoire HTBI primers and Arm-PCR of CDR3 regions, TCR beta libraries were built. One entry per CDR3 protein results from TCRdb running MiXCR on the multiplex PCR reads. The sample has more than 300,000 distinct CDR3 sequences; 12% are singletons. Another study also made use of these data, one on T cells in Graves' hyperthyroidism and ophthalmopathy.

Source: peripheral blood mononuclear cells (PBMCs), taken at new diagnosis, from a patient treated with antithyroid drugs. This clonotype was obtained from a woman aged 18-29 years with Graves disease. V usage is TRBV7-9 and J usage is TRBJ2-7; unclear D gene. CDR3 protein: CASSHLLTESYEQYF. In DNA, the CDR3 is TGTGCCAGCAGCCATCTCTTGACGGAGTCCTACGAGCAGTACTTC.